This T cell receptor beta chain was documented in a study of CD8+CD57+ T cells in acquired aplastic anemia. Study information: When averaged, DNA from sorted CD4+ and CD8+ cells came to 2.5 to 4 ug. Study-wide points: Simpson's diversity of CD8+ cells was not significantly different in patients compared with controls.

There are many counts of this clonotype. Its antigen is currently unknown. Patients sequenced had flow cytometry evidence of CD8+CD57+ cell expansion. All participating patients were living with severe acquired aplastic anemia. Prior therapy had not been administered to any patient at the time of blood sampling. Germline lookup yields CDR1 LNHDA and CDR2 SQIVND (reference sequence). The CDR3 length is 14 residues. The trim removed 4 bases at V and 1 base at J, leaving 2 bases unmatched. The template for TCR beta VDJ and CDR3 sequence profiling was genomic DNA. TCRdb re-analysed the reads in MiXCR, keeping a single row per CDR3 protein. This table holds about 160,000 distinct CDR3 sequences, about 50% found once.

Sequencing was performed on sorted CD4+, CD8+, or CD8+CD57+ T cells (not recorded which) from PBMCs. The clonotype originates from a human donor with aplastic anemia. The chain recombines TRBV19 with TRBJ2-7; 9 positions match TRBD2. The CDR3 loop reads CASSSGRASYEQYF. The DNA of the CDR3 is TGTGCCAGTAGTAGCGGGAGGGCATCCTACGAGCAGTACTTC.